Below, 25 T cell receptor beta chains from the same sample are listed, as sequenced in a study of regulatory dendritic cells for organ transplantation. Repertoires were generated with immunoSEQ multiplex PCR, while TCRdb's copy carries only in-frame clones and drops some. The sample shows under 40,000 clones, about nine tenths of them seen only once. The specimen was naive CD8+ T cells from blood. Indicated subset: CD45RA+ naive T cells. The receptors here all came from a human donor in good health.

In its sample, this clone was seen once. The V call is TRBV4-3, the J call TRBJ2-7; tentatively, D is TRBD2 (5 bases). CDR3 size: 14 residues. Trimming left V 0 bases short and J 2 bases short, with 8 bases between. The germline V gene has CDR1 LGHNA and CDR2 YSLEER. CDR3 sequence (DNA): TGCGCCAGCAGCCAAGATTGGAGGCCCTACGAGCAGTACTTC. Residues: CASSQDWRPYEQYF.

The genes are TRBV11-2 and TRBJ1-1; no clear D. V was shortened by 1 base and J by 5 bases, with 8 bases between the two germline ends. The CDR3 runs 13 residues. Germline V lookup: CDR1 SGHAT, CDR2 FQNNGV. The CDR3 bases are TGTGCCAGCAGCTTAGGGTTCGGGACTGAAGCTTTCTTT. Translating it yields CASSLGFGTEAFF.

V is TRBV27 and J is TRBJ2-7; 9 positions agree with TRBD1. V lost 5 bases and J lost 4; bases outside the gene matches: 9. CDR3 size: 15 residues. Germline lookup yields CDR1 MNHEY and CDR2 SMNVEV (reference sequence). DNA of the CDR3: TGTGCCAGCAGTCCCTGGACAGGGGCCGGTTACGAGCAGTACTTC. Amino acids: CASSPWTGAGYEQYF.

The V call is TRBV9, the J call TRBJ1-2, with D possibly being TRBD1 (5 bases). This CDR3 spans 12 amino acids. Trimming shortened V by 1 base and J by 8 bases, and 9 bases separated the two germline ends. Germline CDR1 and CDR2: SGDLS and YYNGEE. CDR3 coding DNA: TGTGCCAGCAGCGTATCTGGGGACGGCTACACCTTC. Translated: CASSVSGDGYTF.

The V gene is TRBV6-4, the J gene TRBJ1-4; possibly TRBD1 for D (6 bases). This CDR3 has 17 residues. The V end was cut by 6 bases, the J end by 0 bases, with 17 bases between. CDR1 MRHNA and CDR2 SNTAGT come from the germline V gene. CDR3 in DNA: TGTGCCAGCAGCGACCACCTAGGGGGAGCAACTAATGAAAAACTGTTTTTT. It is translated as CASSDHLGGATNEKLFF.

The genes are TRBV27 and TRBJ2-7; TRBD2 is a possible D gene (7 bases). Germline CDR1 MNHEY, CDR2 SMNVEV (reference sequence). V dropped 3 bases and J dropped 1 base, with 19 bases sitting between them. CDR3 size: 17 residues. Here the CDR3 reads CASSFSGGDIASYEQYF. CDR3 DNA sequence: TGTGCCAGCAGTTTTTCTGGGGGGGACATCGCATCCTACGAGCAGTACTTC.

The CDR3 here is CASSIDKTGELFF. The CDR3 DNA follows: TGTGCCAGTAGTATAGATAAGACCGGGGAGCTGTTTTTT. The chain has TRBV19 and TRBJ2-2, with unresolved D. Germline CDR1 reads LNHDA; CDR2 reads SQIVND (reference sequence). V lost 0 bases, J lost 5 bases, and 4 bases lay in between. The CDR3 is 13 residues long.

The CDR3 nucleotides read TGTGCCAGCCCAAGACAGGGCGCCAATGAGCAGTTCTTC. Residues: CASPRQGANEQFF. J is TRBJ2-1 and V is TRBV7-9; TRBD1 matches at 7 bases. The CDR3 extends over 13 amino acids. Germline V lookup: CDR1 SEHNR, CDR2 FQNEAQ (reference sequence). V lost 8 bases to trimming and J lost 6 bases; unmatched junction nucleotides: 7.

The chain combines TRBV28 with TRBJ2-7; D gene ambiguous. CDR1 and CDR2 from the germline V gene are MDHEN and SYDVKM. The CDR3 sequence is 15 residues long. V was trimmed by 2 bases and J by 0 bases, leaving 11 bases between them. The CDR3 protein is CASSLGLSNSYEQYF. The CDR3 DNA is TGTGCCAGCAGTTTAGGTCTGTCGAACTCCTACGAGCAGTACTTC.

The CDR3 DNA reads as TGTGCCAGCAGCGCGAGCGGGGGCGAAATCTCCTACGAGCAGTACTTC. Translated, it gives CASSASGGEISYEQYF. This rearrangement joins TRBV27 to TRBJ2-5; TRBD2 agrees at 8 bases. The J call may not be correct, given that the DNA end is closer to TRBJ2-7. CDR3 size: 16 residues. In germline, CDR1 is MNHEY, CDR2 SMNVEV (reference sequence).

The chain joins TRBV4-1 to TRBJ2-2, with 7 bases that match TRBD2. The CDR3 is 17 amino acids. The V segment lost 6 bases and the J segment 5 bases; nucleotides outside the gene matches: 15. The V gene's germline CDR1 is MGHRA and CDR2 YSYEKL. The CDR3 is CASSASGIRVLTGELFF. Here the CDR3 DNA reads TGCGCCAGCAGTGCAAGCGGGATACGCGTCTTGACCGGGGAGCTGTTTTTT.

V usage is TRBV10-1 and J usage is TRBJ2-3; D not certain. V lost 1 base, J lost 2 bases, and 10 bases lay in between. Germline CDR1 is WNHNN and CDR2 is SYGVQD (reference sequence). This CDR3 comprises 15 residues. For the CDR3, the DNA is TGCGCCAGCAGTGAGTTGTTTGCCCACACAGATACGCAGTATTTT. This codes for CASSELFAHTDTQYF.

The chain couples TRBV2 to TRBJ2-1; D is perhaps TRBD1 (5 bases). V was pared by 6 bases and J by 9 bases, with 12 bases between. The CDR3 runs 12 residues. CDR1 is SNHLY, CDR2 FYNNEI, per germline. CDR3 in amino acids: CASRGRAAEQFF. CDR3 in DNA: TGTGCCAGCAGGGGCAGGGCGGCTGAGCAGTTCTTC.

The chain carries TRBV7-8 and TRBJ2-7; 8 bases align to TRBD2. V lost 4 bases to trimming and J lost 4 bases; unmatched junction nucleotides: 3. Per the germline V gene, CDR1 is SGHVS and CDR2 is FQNEAQ. The CDR3 is made up of 13 amino acids. In DNA form, the CDR3 reads TGTGCCAGCAGCTCGAGCGGGAGATACGAGCAGTACTTC. Translation gives CASSSSGRYEQYF. The variable domain in full, with the rest retrieved from reference TRBV7-8 and TRBJ2-7, is GAGVSQSPRYKVAKRGQDVALRCDPISGHVSLFWYQQALGQGPEFLTYFQNEAQLDKSGLPSDRFFAERPEGSVSTLKIQRTQQEDSAVYLCASSSSGRYEQYFGPGTRLTVT.

The rearrangement links TRBV7-9 to TRBJ2-1; unclear D gene. Trimming took off 5 bases at V and 8 bases at J, with 16 bases between the two ends. The V gene's germline CDR1 is SEHNR and CDR2 FQNEAQ (reference sequence). The length of the CDR3 is 14 residues. This chain's CDR3 is CASSHARRPDEQFF. The DNA for the CDR3 is TGTGCCAGCAGCCACGCACGTCGCCCAGATGAGCAGTTCTTC.

The genes are TRBV30 and TRBJ2-7; 7 nucleotides match TRBD2. CDR1 GTSNPN and CDR2 SVGIG come from the germline V gene (reference sequence). V was pared by 2 bases and J by 7 bases, with 8 bases of the junction left unmatched. The CDR3 sequence is 13 residues long. DNA of the CDR3: TGTGCCTGGAGTAGGTGGGGGGGACGTGAGCAGTACTTC. Protein: CAWSRWGGREQYF.

This chain joins TRBV7-9 and TRBJ1-5; D perhaps matches TRBD1 (5 bases). CDR1 and CDR2 (germline): SEHNR, FQNEAQ (reference sequence). CDR3 length: 14 amino acids. Deletions cut 3 bases from V and 9 bases from J, with 15 bases between. CDR3 in amino acids: CASSFDSRSSPQHF. DNA for the CDR3: TGTGCCAGCAGCTTTGACAGTAGGTCATCGCCCCAGCATTTT.

This chain uses TRBV6-6 with TRBJ1-1; D not certain. Trimming removed 10 bases from V and 6 bases from J, with 6 bases in between. From germline, CDR1 is MNHNY and CDR2 SVGAGI (reference sequence). CDR3 size: 9 residues. This CDR3 reads CAIRAEAFF. As DNA, the CDR3 is TGTGCCATTCGGGCTGAAGCTTTCTTT.

The J gene is TRBJ1-6, the V gene TRBV5-6; 10 bases are shared with TRBD1. The CDR3 extends over 15 amino acids. V lost 3 bases to trimming and J lost 6 bases; unmatched junction nucleotides: 3. In germline, CDR1 is SGHDT, CDR2 YYEEEE. The CDR3 DNA reads TGTGCCAGCAGCTGGGGGACAGGGGCTAATTCACCCCTCCACTTT. As protein: CASSWGTGANSPLHF.

The genes are TRBV9 and TRBJ2-2, with 9 bases matching TRBD1. After removal of 3 bases from V and 6 bases from J, the junction contained 12 bases not matched to a gene. CDR1 and CDR2 from the germline V gene are SGDLS and YYNGEE. This CDR3 has 17 residues. The CDR3 nucleotides are TGTGCCAGCAGCGGCCCGGGACAGGGAGGTCGGGCCGGGGAGCTGTTTTTT. Amino acids: CASSGPGQGGRAGELFF. The variable domain in full, with the rest retrieved from reference TRBV9 and TRBJ2-2, is DSGVTQTPKHLITATGQRVTLRCSPRSGDLSVYWYQQSLDQGLQFLIQYYNGEERAKGNILERFSAQQFPDLHSELNLSSLELGDSALYFCASSGPGQGGRAGELFFGEGSRLTVL.

The table lists this clone with a few counts. The V and J genes are TRBV9 and TRBJ1-1; a possible D gene is TRBD1 (6 bases). Germline V lookup: CDR1 SGDLS, CDR2 YYNGEE. This CDR3 has 14 amino acids. The V end lost 4 bases, the J end lost 5 bases, and 15 bases lay between the germline ends. Here the CDR3 reads CASSLAGAGTEAFF. DNA of the CDR3: TGTGCCAGCAGCCTCGCGGGGGCGGGGACTGAAGCTTTCTTT.

This chain links TRBV9 with TRBJ2-7; 8 bases agree with TRBD2. The CDR3 is made up of 14 amino acids. J lost 5 bases, V lost 4 bases, and 8 bases had no gene match. Germline CDR1 is SGDLS and CDR2 is YYNGEE. CDR3 loop: CASSHVGGDHEQYF. The CDR3 region has the DNA TGTGCCAGCAGCCACGTCGGGGGGGACCACGAGCAGTACTTC.

The chain uses TRBV11-2 and TRBJ2-3; D may be TRBD2 (5 bases). The V end was cut by 4 bases, the J end by 5 bases, with 19 bases between. Germline values: CDR1 SGHAT, CDR2 FQNNGV. There are 16 residues in the CDR3. CDR3 amino acids: CASSSTRALTLDTQYF. CDR3 DNA sequence: TGTGCCAGCAGCTCAACTAGAGCCCTAACACTAGATACGCAGTATTTT.

This chain links TRBV7-8 with TRBJ1-2, with D perhaps matching TRBD1 (5 bases). This CDR3 is built from 15 residues. Trimming removed 1 base from V and 4 bases from J, with 13 bases in between. Germline CDR1 is SGHVS and CDR2 is FQNEAQ. The CDR3 here is CASSLEHGGTYGYTF. Written as DNA, the CDR3 is TGTGCCAGCAGCTTAGAGCATGGGGGGACCTATGGCTACACCTTC.

The rearrangement uses TRBV6-5 and TRBJ2-1, with 7 bases matching TRBD2. V lost 2 bases to trimming and J lost 0 bases; unmatched junction nucleotides: 4. Germline loops: CDR1 MNHEY, CDR2 SVGAGI. This CDR3 has 16 residues. The DNA of the CDR3 is TGTGCCAGCAGTTACCGGCGGGGGAGCTCCTACAATGAGCAGTTCTTC. Amino acids: CASSYRRGSSYNEQFF.